The 22 T cell receptor beta chains presented below share a single source sample, sequenced in a study of CD8+ T cells in alopecia areata (dated by TCRdb to 2016 to 2019). Library construction relied on the immunoSEQ multiplex PCR assay. RNA was extracted from all samples and reverse transcribed into cDNA, which served as template for TCR sequencing. The immuneACCESS repertoire file appears here via TCRdb, limited to in-frame rearrangements. These files lack a portion of the clones; in checked studies, under half of the deficit traces to unresolved V genes, and the cause of the others is not known. The sample has fewer than 200,000 clones on record, about 60% of them singletons. The ten top clones hold approximately 12% of the sample. This specimen's time point label, per the study, means: around 26 weeks on oral tofacitinib. In the paper's terms, the treatment or condition label means: oral pan-JAK inhibitor, 5-10 mg twice daily.

This specimen consisted of CD8+ T cells sorted from blood, obtained at week 24, from a patient treated with tofacitinib. The receptors shown here come from a human donor with alopecia areata.

The chain has TRBV4-2 and TRBJ1-4; D gene unclear. Trimming stripped 4 bases from V and 8 bases from J, with 14 bases between. This CDR3 region has 14 residues. Germline V lookup: CDR1 LGHNA, CDR2 YNFKEQ. This CDR3 is CASSPRLLEEKLFF. The CDR3 nucleotides read TGTGCCAGCAGCCCTCGGTTGCTAGAAGAAAAACTGTTTTTT.

The chain recombines TRBV30 with TRBJ2-5; 7 positions agree with TRBD2. CDR1 and CDR2 from the germline V gene are GTSNPN and SVGIG (reference sequence). V gave up 0 bases and J gave up 5 bases; unmatched junction bases: 9. CDR3 length: 15 amino acids. CDR3 sequence (DNA): TGTGCCTGGAGTGTTGACACGGGGGGAGGGGAGACCCAGTACTTC. It specifies CAWSVDTGGGETQYF.

The V gene is TRBV13, the J gene TRBJ2-1, with TRBD1 identical over 10 bases. From germline, CDR1 is PRHDT and CDR2 FYEKMQ (reference sequence). Trimming removed 6 bases from V and 10 bases from J; junction bases left unmatched: 9. CDR3 length: 14 amino acids. The CDR3 DNA is TGTGCCAGCAGGGCCGGGACAGGGGCCCTCGAGCAGTTCTTC. Translating it yields CASRAGTGALEQFF.

The chain links TRBV30 to TRBJ2-5, with a possible D match to TRBD2 (6 bases). The CDR3 is 14 residues long. Trimming removed 2 bases at V and 1 base at J, with 11 bases between. Germline lookup yields CDR1 GTSNPN and CDR2 SVGIG (reference sequence). The DNA for the CDR3 is TGTGCCTGGAGTATGACTAGAACCCAAGAGACCCAGTACTTC. Its translation is CAWSMTRTQETQYF.

This chain uses TRBV7-9 with TRBJ1-2, with 10 bases aligning to TRBD1. V lost 5 bases, J lost 3 bases, and 6 bases stayed unmatched. The CDR3 has 15 amino acids. The germline CDR1 and CDR2 sequences are SEHNR and FQNEAQ (reference sequence). Here the CDR3 reads CASSPTGGRDYGYTF. In DNA, the CDR3 is TGTGCCAGCAGCCCGACAGGGGGCCGCGACTATGGCTACACCTTC. Drawing the rest from reference TRBV7-9 and TRBJ1-2, the complete variable domain is DTGVSQNPRHKITKRGQNVTFRCDPISEHNRLYWYRQTLGQGPEFLTYFQNEAQLEKSRLLSDRFSAERPKGSFSTLEIQRTEQGDSAMYLCASSPTGGRDYGYTFGSGTRLTVV.

The rearrangement uses TRBV27 and TRBJ1-5; 8 positions agree with TRBD1. The V gene end was trimmed by 6 bases and the J gene end by 7 bases; junction bases not matched to a gene: 11. Germline CDR1 MNHEY, CDR2 SMNVEV (reference sequence). CDR3 size: 15 residues. The CDR3 DNA sequence: TGTGCCAGCAGCCGCTTCACAGGGGGTGGACAGCCCCAGCATTTT. Protein: CASSRFTGGGQPQHF.

In this sample, this clone turned up a few times. This chain links TRBV30 with TRBJ1-4; maybe TRBD1 (5 bases). V was shortened by 7 bases and J by 8 bases, with 14 bases between the two germline ends. The CDR3 sequence is 12 residues long. CDR1 and CDR2 (germline): GTSNPN, SVGIG (reference sequence). As DNA, the CDR3 is TGTGCCTCCAGGGAAGGGCGGGAAAAACTGTTTTTT. It encodes CASREGREKLFF.

The chain combines TRBV27 with TRBJ1-6; 9 nucleotides line up with TRBD1. V lost 7 bases, J lost 8 bases, and 6 bases stayed unmatched. The CDR3 is 14 residues long. The germline gives CDR1 MNHEY, CDR2 SMNVEV (reference sequence). The CDR3 region is CASKWGQGDSPLHF. The CDR3 DNA reads as TGTGCCAGCAAATGGGGACAGGGTGATTCACCCCTCCACTTT.

For this clone: Other DNA sequences in the same sample also yield this CDR3. The rearrangement links TRBV10-3 to TRBJ2-7; tentative D call: TRBD1 (5 bases). Trimming left V 4 bases short and J 5 bases short, with 12 bases between. Germline V lookup: CDR1 ENHRY, CDR2 SYGVKD. The CDR3 is 13 residues long. In nucleotides, the CDR3 is TGTGCCATCAGTGCAGGGAAGGGGAACGAGCAGTACTTC. Translated: CAISAGKGNEQYF.

V gene TRBV2 combines with J gene TRBJ1-2; D remains ambiguous. V lost 4 bases, J lost 2 bases, and 20 bases lay in between. CDR3 length: 17 amino acids. Germline V CDR1 and CDR2: SNHLY, FYNNEI. CDR3 protein: CASSVTINEIYNYGYTF. In nucleotides, the CDR3 is TGTGCCAGCAGTGTCACGATTAATGAGATATACAACTATGGCTACACCTTC.

This clone was seen only a few times. V usage is TRBV5-6 and J usage is TRBJ1-1; the D gene is possibly TRBD1 (6 bases). CDR1 and CDR2 (germline): SGHDT, YYEEEE. This CDR3 region has 13 residues. Trimming removed 0 bases at V and 6 bases at J, with 9 bases between. CDR3 in DNA: TGTGCCAGCAGCTTGGGGACAGCGTCTGAAGCTTTCTTT. This gives the protein CASSLGTASEAFF.

J is TRBJ2-5 and V is TRBV5-6; 7 bases match TRBD2. This CDR3 contains 14 residues. With V trimmed by 2 bases and J by 2 bases, 3 bases remained unmatched. CDR1 and CDR2 from the germline V gene are SGHDT and YYEEEE. In DNA, the CDR3 is TGTGCCAGCAGCTTCCCTAGCGGACAAGAGACCCAGTACTTC. Residues: CASSFPSGQETQYF. Full variable domain (outside the CDR3, taken from reference TRBV5-6 and TRBJ2-5): DAGVTQSPTHLIKTRGQQVTLRCSPKSGHDTVSWYQQALGQGPQFIFQYYEEEERQRGNFPDRFSGHQFPNYSSELNVNALLLGDSALYLCASSFPSGQETQYFGPGTRLLVL.

A few counts support this clone. The chain uses TRBV7-8 and TRBJ2-5; D unresolved. This CDR3 is built from 12 residues. V gave up 9 bases and J gave up 0 bases, with 8 bases separating them. Per the germline V gene, CDR1 is SGHVS and CDR2 is FQNEAQ. CDR3 in DNA: TGTGCCAGTCGAGGCGACCAAGAGACCCAGTACTTC. Translated, it gives CASRGDQETQYF.

The rearrangement joins TRBV27 to TRBJ1-4; D is possibly TRBD1 (6 bases). The ends were cut back, 3 bases at V and 3 bases at J, with 8 bases in the middle. The CDR3 extends over 14 amino acids. CDR1 is MNHEY, CDR2 SMNVEV, per germline (reference sequence). DNA for the CDR3: TGTGCCAGCAGTTTGAGACAGGCTAATGAAAAACTGTTTTTT. Protein sequence: CASSLRQANEKLFF.

The chain links TRBV15 to TRBJ2-5; no firm D call. Germline CDR1 reads LNHNV; CDR2 reads YYDKDF (reference sequence). The CDR3 has 16 amino acids. The V and J ends lost 0 bases and 4 bases respectively, with 15 bases between them. The CDR3 region is CATSRDRPVAGETQYF. The CDR3 DNA sequence: TGTGCCACCAGCAGAGATCGACCGGTGGCAGGAGAGACCCAGTACTTC.

The chain combines TRBV7-9 with TRBJ2-6; maybe TRBD2 (7 bases). The CDR3 spans 18 residues. The V and J ends lost 5 bases and 0 bases respectively, with 17 bases between them. The germline V gene has CDR1 SEHNR and CDR2 FQNEAQ (reference sequence). The CDR3 region has the DNA TGTGCCAGCAGCCCACCGGGGGGCGGGAGCTCTGGGGCCAACGTCCTGACTTTC. Its protein product is CASSPPGGGSSGANVLTF.

The V and J genes are TRBV2 and TRBJ2-5; 8 bases fit TRBD2. J gave up 5 bases and V 8 bases, and 16 bases lay outside the gene matches. This CDR3 region has 16 residues. Looked up from germline, CDR1 is SNHLY and CDR2 is FYNNEI. CDR3 DNA: TGTGCCAGCCGGGAGGGACCTCGGGCGAAGGGGGAGACCCAGTACTTC. Translation: CASREGPRAKGETQYF.

Many counts were recorded for this clone. The J gene is TRBJ2-1, the V gene TRBV15, with 8 bases aligning to TRBD2. CDR3 length: 14 amino acids. Trimming took 5 bases from V and 7 from J; bases not matched to a gene: 7. In germline, CDR1 is LNHNV, CDR2 YYDKDF (reference sequence). The CDR3 coding sequence is TGTGCCACCAGCGGCCGTAGCGGGGAGAATGAGCAGTTCTTC. It is translated as CATSGRSGENEQFF.

This chain joins TRBV2 and TRBJ2-1, with a possible D match to TRBD1 (6 bases). Between the trimmed V and J ends, which lost 6 bases and 0 bases, there was a span of 12 bases. From germline, CDR1 is SNHLY and CDR2 FYNNEI. CDR3 length equals 15 residues. CDR3 sequence reads: CASSRDTSSYNEQFF. CDR3 sequence (DNA): TGTGCCAGCAGCCGGGACACAAGCTCCTACAATGAGCAGTTCTTC.

V is TRBV7-6 and J is TRBJ1-5, with D maybe TRBD1 (6 bases). Deletions cut 4 bases from V and 8 bases from J, with 18 bases between. This CDR3 comprises 15 residues. Germline assignment: CDR1 SGHVS and CDR2 FNYEAQ. CDR3 loop: CASSSGGVGIEPQHF. DNA of the CDR3: TGTGCCAGCAGCTCGGGGGGCGTTGGGATTGAGCCCCAGCATTTT.

The CDR3 loop reads CASSFRDRTSPLHF. The CDR3 region has the DNA TGTGCCAGCAGCTTCCGGGACAGGACGTCACCCCTCCACTTT. This sequence joins TRBV27 and TRBJ1-6; 8 bases match TRBD1. The CDR3 is 14 residues long. V was pared by 6 bases and J by 10 bases, with 8 bases of the junction left unmatched. The germline V gene encodes CDR1 MNHEY and CDR2 SMNVEV (reference sequence).

The genes are TRBV15 and TRBJ1-1; a possible D gene is TRBD1 (5 bases). CDR1 and CDR2 (germline): LNHNV, YYDKDF (reference sequence). Trimming cost V 0 bases and J 5 bases, with 13 bases left between them. The CDR3 runs to 15 residues. CDR3 coding DNA: TGTGCCACCAGCAGAGACGAGGGGATAATGACTGAAGCTTTCTTT. Residues: CATSRDEGIMTEAFF. The full variable domain, its missing parts supplied by reference TRBV15 and TRBJ1-1, is DAMVIQNPRYQVTQFGKPVTLSCSQTLNHNVMYWYQQKSSQAPKLLFHYYDKDFNNEADTPDNFQSRRPNTSFCFLDIRSPGLGDTAMYLCATSRDEGIMTEAFFGQGTRLTVV.